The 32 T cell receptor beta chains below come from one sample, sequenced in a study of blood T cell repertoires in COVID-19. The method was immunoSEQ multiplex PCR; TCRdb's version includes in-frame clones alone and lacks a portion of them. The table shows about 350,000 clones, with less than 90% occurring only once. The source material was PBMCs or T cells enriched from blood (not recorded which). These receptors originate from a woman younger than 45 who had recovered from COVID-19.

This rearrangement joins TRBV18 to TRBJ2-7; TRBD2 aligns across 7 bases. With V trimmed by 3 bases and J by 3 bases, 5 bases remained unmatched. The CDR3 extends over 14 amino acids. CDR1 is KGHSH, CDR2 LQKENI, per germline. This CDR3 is CASSPGLTLYEQYF. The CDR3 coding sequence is TGTGCCAGCTCACCGGGACTAACTCTCTACGAGCAGTACTTC.

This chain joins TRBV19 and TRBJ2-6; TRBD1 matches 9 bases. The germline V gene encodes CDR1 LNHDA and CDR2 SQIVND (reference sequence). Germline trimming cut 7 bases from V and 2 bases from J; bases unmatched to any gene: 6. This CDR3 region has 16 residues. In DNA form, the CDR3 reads TGTGCCAGTACCCCGGGACAGGGTGCTGGGGCCAACGTCCTGACTTTC. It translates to CASTPGQGAGANVLTF.

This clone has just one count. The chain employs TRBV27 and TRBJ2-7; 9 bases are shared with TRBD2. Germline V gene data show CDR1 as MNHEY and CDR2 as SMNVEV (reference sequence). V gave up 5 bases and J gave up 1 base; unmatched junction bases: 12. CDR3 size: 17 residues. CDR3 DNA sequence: TGTGCCAGCAGTCCCGATGGGGGACTAGCTTTATCCTACGAGCAGTACTTC. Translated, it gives CASSPDGGLALSYEQYF.

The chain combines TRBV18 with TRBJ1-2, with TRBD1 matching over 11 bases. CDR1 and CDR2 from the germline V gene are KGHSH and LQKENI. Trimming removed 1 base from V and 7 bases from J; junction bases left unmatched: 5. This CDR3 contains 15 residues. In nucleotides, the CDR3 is TGTGCCAGCTCACCACAGGACAGGGGGCATCTTGGCTACACCTTC. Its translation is CASSPQDRGHLGYTF.

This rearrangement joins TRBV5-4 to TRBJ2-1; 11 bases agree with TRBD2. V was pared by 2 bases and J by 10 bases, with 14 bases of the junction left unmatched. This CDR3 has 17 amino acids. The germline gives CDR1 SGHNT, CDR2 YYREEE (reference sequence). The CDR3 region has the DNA TGTGCCAGCAGCTTCTCCCCGCTAGCGGGAGGTCAGGCCGAGCAGTTCTTC. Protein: CASSFSPLAGGQAEQFF.

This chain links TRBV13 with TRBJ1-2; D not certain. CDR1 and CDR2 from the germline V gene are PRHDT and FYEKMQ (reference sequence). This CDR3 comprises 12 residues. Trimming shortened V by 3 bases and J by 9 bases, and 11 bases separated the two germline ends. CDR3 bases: TGTGCCAGCAGCTTGCCCGCGGGAAGCTACACCTTC. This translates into CASSLPAGSYTF.

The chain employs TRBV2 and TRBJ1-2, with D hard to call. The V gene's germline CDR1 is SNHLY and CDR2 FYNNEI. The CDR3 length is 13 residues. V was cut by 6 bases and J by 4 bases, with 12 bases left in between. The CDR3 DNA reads TGTGCCAGCAGAGAGAGGGAGCTCTATGGCTACACCTTC. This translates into CASRERELYGYTF.

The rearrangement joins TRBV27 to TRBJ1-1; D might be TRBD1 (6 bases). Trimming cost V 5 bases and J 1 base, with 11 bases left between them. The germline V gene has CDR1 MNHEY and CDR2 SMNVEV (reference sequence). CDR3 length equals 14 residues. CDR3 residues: CASSRTAANTEAFF. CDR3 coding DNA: TGTGCCAGCAGTAGGACAGCGGCGAACACTGAAGCTTTCTTT.

CDR3 residues: CASTPLGAGGPDEQFF. The CDR3, as DNA: TGTGCCAGCACTCCCTTGGGGGCGGGAGGTCCGGATGAGCAGTTCTTC. V and J are TRBV5-6 and TRBJ2-1; 8 bases match TRBD2. The germline V gene encodes CDR1 SGHDT and CDR2 YYEEEE. The CDR3 contains 16 residues. J gave up 8 bases and V 6 bases, and 16 bases lay outside the gene matches.

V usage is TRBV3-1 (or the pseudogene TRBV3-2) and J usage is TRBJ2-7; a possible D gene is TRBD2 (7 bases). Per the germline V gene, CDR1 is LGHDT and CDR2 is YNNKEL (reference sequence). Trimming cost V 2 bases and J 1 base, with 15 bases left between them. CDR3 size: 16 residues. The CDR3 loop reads CASSQIGGVGSYEQYF. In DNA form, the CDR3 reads TGTGCCAGCAGCCAAATAGGGGGGGTTGGGTCCTACGAGCAGTACTTC.

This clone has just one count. The CDR3 sequence: CASTGDRNYGYTF. CDR3 bases: TGTGCCAGCACCGGGGACAGGAACTATGGCTACACCTTC. V and J are TRBV3-1 (or the pseudogene TRBV3-2) and TRBJ1-2; 8 positions match TRBD1. Germline CDR1 is LGHDT and CDR2 is YNNKEL (reference sequence). This CDR3 is 13 amino acids long. Trimming removed 7 bases from V and 2 bases from J; junction bases left unmatched: 3.

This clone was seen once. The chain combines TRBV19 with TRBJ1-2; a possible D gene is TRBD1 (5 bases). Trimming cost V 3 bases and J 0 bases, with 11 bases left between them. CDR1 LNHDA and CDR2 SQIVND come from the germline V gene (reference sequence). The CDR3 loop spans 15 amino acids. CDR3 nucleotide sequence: TGTGCCAGTAGTATCCAGCAGGGTCCTAACTATGGCTACACCTTC. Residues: CASSIQQGPNYGYTF.

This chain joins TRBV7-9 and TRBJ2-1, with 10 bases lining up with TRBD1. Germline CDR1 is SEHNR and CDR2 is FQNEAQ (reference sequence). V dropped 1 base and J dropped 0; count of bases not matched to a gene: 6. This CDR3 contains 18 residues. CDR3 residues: CASSLVPWTGGSYNEQFF. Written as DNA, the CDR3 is TGTGCCAGCAGCTTAGTCCCTTGGACAGGGGGCTCCTACAATGAGCAGTTCTTC.

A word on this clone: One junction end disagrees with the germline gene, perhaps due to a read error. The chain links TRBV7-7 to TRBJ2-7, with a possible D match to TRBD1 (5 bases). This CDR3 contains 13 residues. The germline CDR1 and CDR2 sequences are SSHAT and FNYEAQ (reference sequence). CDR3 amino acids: CASSLGHEYEQYF. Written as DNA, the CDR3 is TGTGCTAGCAGCTTAGGACATGAGTACGAGCAGTACTTC. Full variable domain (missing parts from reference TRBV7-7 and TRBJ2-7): GAGVSQSPRYKVTKRGQDVTLRCDPISSHATLYWYQQALGQGPEFLTYFNYEAQPDKSGLPSDRFSAERPEGSISTLTIQRTEQRDSAMYRCASSLGHEYEQYFGPGTRLTVT.

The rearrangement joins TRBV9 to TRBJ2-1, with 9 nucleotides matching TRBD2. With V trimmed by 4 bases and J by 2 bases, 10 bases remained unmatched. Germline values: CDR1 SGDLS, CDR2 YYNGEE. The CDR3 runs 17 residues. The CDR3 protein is CASSPRGSGGTYNEQFF. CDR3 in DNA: TGTGCCAGCAGCCCCCGCGGTAGCGGGGGTACCTACAATGAGCAGTTCTTC.

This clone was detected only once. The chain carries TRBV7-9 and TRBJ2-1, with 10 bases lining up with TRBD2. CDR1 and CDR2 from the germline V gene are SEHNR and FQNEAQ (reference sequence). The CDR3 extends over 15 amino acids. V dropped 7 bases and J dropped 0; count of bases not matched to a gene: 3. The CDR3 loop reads CASTSGGASYNEQFF. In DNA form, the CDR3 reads TGTGCCAGCACAAGCGGGGGGGCCTCCTACAATGAGCAGTTCTTC.

Written as DNA, the CDR3 is TGTGCCAGCATAGAGAACGGACAGGGGGCGCCCGAGCAGTACTTC. Translating gives CASIENGQGAPEQYF. The chain combines TRBV27 with TRBJ2-7; TRBD1 matches at 11 bases. The germline V gene encodes CDR1 MNHEY and CDR2 SMNVEV (reference sequence). CDR3 size: 15 residues. The J segment lost 6 bases and the V segment lost 7 bases, leaving 11 bases of the junction unmatched.

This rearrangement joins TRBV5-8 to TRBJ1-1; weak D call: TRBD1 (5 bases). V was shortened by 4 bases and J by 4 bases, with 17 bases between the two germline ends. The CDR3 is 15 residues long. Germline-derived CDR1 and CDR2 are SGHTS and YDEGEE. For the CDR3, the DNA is TGTGCCAGCAGCCGGAGGGGTGAGGGTAGCACTGAAGCTTTCTTT. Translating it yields CASSRRGEGSTEAFF.

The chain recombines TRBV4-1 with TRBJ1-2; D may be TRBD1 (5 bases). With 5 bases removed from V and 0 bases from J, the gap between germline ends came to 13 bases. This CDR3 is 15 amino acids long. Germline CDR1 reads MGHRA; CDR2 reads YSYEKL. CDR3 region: CASSEGAGSNYGYTF. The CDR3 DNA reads TGCGCCAGCAGCGAAGGGGCCGGATCTAACTATGGCTACACCTTC.

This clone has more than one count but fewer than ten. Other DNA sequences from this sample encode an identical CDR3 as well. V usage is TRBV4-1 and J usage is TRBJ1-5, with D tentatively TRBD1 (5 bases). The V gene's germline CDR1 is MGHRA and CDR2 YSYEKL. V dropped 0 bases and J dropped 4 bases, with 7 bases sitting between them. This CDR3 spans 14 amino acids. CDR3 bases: TGCGCCAGCAGCCAAGATCCAGGGAATCAGCCCCAGCATTTT. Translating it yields CASSQDPGNQPQHF.

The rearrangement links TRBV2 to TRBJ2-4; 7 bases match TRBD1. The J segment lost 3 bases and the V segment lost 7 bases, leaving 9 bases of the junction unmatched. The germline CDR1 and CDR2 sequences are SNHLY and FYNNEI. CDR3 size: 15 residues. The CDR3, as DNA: TGTGCCAGCAACCCCGGGACAGTCGGCAAAAACATTCAGTACTTC. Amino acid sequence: CASNPGTVGKNIQYF.

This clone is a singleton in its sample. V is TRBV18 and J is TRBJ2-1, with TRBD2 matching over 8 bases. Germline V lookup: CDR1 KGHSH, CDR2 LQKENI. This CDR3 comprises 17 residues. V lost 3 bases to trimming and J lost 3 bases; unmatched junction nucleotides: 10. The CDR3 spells CASSPTGAGGHYNEQFF. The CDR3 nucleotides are TGTGCCAGCTCACCCACTGGTGCGGGAGGCCACTACAATGAGCAGTTCTTC. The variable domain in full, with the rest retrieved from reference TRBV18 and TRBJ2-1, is NAGVMQNPRHLVRRRGQEARLRCSPMKGHSHVYWYRQLPEEGLKFMVYLQKENIIDESGMPKERFSAEFPKEGPSILRIQQVVRGDSAAYFCASSPTGAGGHYNEQFFGPGTRLTVL.

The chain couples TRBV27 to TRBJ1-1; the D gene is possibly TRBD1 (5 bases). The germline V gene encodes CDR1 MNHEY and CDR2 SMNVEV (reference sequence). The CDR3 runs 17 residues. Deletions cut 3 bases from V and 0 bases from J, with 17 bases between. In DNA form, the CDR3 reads TGTGCCAGCAGTTTCGCCCCAGGGCAAACCTTGAACACTGAAGCTTTCTTT. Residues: CASSFAPGQTLNTEAFF.

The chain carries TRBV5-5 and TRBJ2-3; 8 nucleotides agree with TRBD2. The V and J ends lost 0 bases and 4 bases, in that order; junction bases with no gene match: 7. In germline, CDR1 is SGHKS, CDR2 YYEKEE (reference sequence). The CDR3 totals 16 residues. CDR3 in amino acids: CASSLGRGGGADTQYF. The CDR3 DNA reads TGTGCCAGCAGCTTGGGACGGGGGGGCGGTGCAGATACGCAGTATTTT.

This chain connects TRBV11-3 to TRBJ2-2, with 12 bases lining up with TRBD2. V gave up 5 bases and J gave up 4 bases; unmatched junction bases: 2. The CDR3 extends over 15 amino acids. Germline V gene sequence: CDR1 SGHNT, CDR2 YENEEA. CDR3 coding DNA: TGTGCCAGCAGCCCGACTAGCGGGAGCACCGGGGAGCTGTTTTTT. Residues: CASSPTSGSTGELFF.

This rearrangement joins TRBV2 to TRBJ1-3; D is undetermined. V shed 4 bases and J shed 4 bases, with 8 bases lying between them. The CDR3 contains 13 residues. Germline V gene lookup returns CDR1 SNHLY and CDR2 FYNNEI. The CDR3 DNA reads TGTGCCAGCAGTGGGGCATTAGGAAACACCATATATTTT. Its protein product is CASSGALGNTIYF. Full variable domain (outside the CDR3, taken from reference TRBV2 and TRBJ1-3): EPEVTQTPSHQVTQMGQEVILRCVPISNHLYFYWYRQILGQKVEFLVSFYNNEISEKSEIFDDQFSVERPDGSNFTLKIRSTKLEDSAMYFCASSGALGNTIYFGEGSWLTVV.

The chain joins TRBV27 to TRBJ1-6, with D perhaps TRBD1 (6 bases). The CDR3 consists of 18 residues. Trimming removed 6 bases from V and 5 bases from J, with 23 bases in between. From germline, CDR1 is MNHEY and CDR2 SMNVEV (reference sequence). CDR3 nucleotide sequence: TGTGCCAGCAGGAACCGGGACACCCTGGCCTTCGATAATTCACCCCTCCACTTT. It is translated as CASRNRDTLAFDNSPLHF.

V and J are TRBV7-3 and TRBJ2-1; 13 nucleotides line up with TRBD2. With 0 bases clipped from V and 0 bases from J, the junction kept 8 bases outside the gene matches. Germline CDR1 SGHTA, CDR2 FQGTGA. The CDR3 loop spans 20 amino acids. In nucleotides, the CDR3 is TGTGCCAGCAGCTTAACCGCACTAGCGGGGGGGCAGGGCTCCTACAATGAGCAGTTCTTC. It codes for CASSLTALAGGQGSYNEQFF.

CDR3 nucleotide sequence: TGTGCCAGCAGTGAGTCGGCAGGAATCTATCAAGAGACCCAGTACTTC. It translates to CASSESAGIYQETQYF. The chain employs TRBV2 and TRBJ2-5; D gene unclear. The V gene lost 3 bases and the J gene lost 2 bases, with 16 bases spanning the gap. The germline V gene encodes CDR1 SNHLY and CDR2 FYNNEI. The CDR3 has 16 amino acids.

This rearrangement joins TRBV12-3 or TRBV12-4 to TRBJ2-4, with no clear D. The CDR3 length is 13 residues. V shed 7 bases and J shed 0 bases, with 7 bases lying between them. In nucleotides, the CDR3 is TGTGCCAGCACTTCTTTAGCCAAAAACATTCAGTACTTC. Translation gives CASTSLAKNIQYF.

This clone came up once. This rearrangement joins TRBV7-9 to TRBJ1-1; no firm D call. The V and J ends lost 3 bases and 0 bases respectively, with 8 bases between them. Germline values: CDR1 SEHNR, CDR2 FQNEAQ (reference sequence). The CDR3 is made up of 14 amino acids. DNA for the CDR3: TGTGCCAGCAGCTTGTCTCACATGAACACTGAAGCTTTCTTT. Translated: CASSLSHMNTEAFF.

The chain's CDR3 is CASSQVRPSGANVLTF. The CDR3 DNA follows: TGCGCCAGCAGCCAAGTTCGTCCCTCTGGGGCCAACGTCCTGACTTTC. The chain uses TRBV4-1 and TRBJ2-6; D unclear. The germline CDR1 and CDR2 sequences are MGHRA and YSYEKL. Trimming took 1 base from V and 0 from J, leaving 7 bases between them. The CDR3 consists of 16 residues.